The present TCR beta chain was sequenced within a study of blood T cell repertoires in COVID-19. Whole-study context: The United States, Italy and Spain supplied acute and convalescent COVID-19 samples.

Trimming shortened V by 1 base and J by 0 bases, and 7 bases separated the two germline ends. The CDR3 sequence is 15 residues long. Germline V gives CDR1 SNHLY, CDR2 FYNNEI. Original methodology: Estimated nucleated cell counts came from reference gene primer amplification. Sequencing used immunoSEQ multiplex PCR; TCRdb keeps in-frame clones, though not all of them. V and J calls and clone size are given by that table; D and trimming were obtained from the DNA. Of hundreds of thousands of clones in the sample, approximately 86% were seen once. The sequence came from a man in his 70s with acute or convalescent COVID-19. The material sequenced was peripheral blood. The chain employs TRBV2 and TRBJ1-3; tentative D call: TRBD1 (5 bases). This chain's CDR3 is CASSEGGASGNTIYF. The CDR3 nucleotides are TGTGCCAGCAGTGAAGGTGGGGCCTCTGGAAACACCATATATTTT.